One and the same sample provided the 30 T cell receptor beta chains below, sequenced in a study of B cell selection in AIRE deficiency. TCRdb keeps only in-frame clones here, not all; method: immunoSEQ multiplex PCR. The sample shows about 22,000 clones, nearly 95% of them seen only once. Regulatory T cells were sorted as CD4+CD25hiCD127low/negative. Sequencing was done on a sample of CD4+CD25+ Tregs sorted from PBMCs. These receptor sequences come from a human donor in good health.

J is TRBJ2-1 and V is TRBV2; weak D call: TRBD2 (7 bases). Trimming took off 7 bases at V and 10 bases at J, with 14 bases between the two ends. The CDR3 runs 12 residues. CDR1 and CDR2 (germline): SNHLY, FYNNEI. CDR3 sequence reads: CASNRGAREQFF. CDR3 in DNA: TGTGCCAGCAATCGGGGGGCCCGAGAGCAGTTCTTC.

This sequence joins TRBV18 and TRBJ1-2; D not certain. Looked up from germline, CDR1 is KGHSH and CDR2 is LQKENI. Trimming left V 1 base short and J 4 bases short, with 7 bases between. The CDR3 loop spans 13 amino acids. CDR3 sequence (DNA): TGTGCCAGCTCACCACAGGGTGGCTATGGCTACACCTTC. Protein product: CASSPQGGYGYTF.

V is TRBV7-6 and J is TRBJ2-5; D gene uncertain. CDR3 length equals 13 residues. Germline V gene sequence: CDR1 SGHVS, CDR2 FNYEAQ. The germline V and J ends were trimmed by 5 bases and 7 bases, with 14 bases remaining between them. The CDR3 nucleotides are TGTGCCAGCAGCCCCCCGGAACGAGGGACCCAGTACTTC. The encoded protein is CASSPPERGTQYF.

The V and J genes are TRBV28 and TRBJ2-4, with D hard to call. CDR1 and CDR2 (germline): MDHEN, SYDVKM. This CDR3 spans 14 amino acids. The V and J ends lost 4 bases and 9 bases respectively, with 16 bases between them. CDR3 residues: CASSSPSTSPIQYF. The CDR3 DNA sequence: TGTGCCAGCAGTTCCCCCTCCACCTCGCCCATTCAGTACTTC.

The V gene is TRBV18, the J gene TRBJ1-5; 12 nucleotides match TRBD1. V was pared by 3 bases and J by 4 bases, with 4 bases of the junction left unmatched. From germline, CDR1 is KGHSH and CDR2 LQKENI. The CDR3 totals 16 residues. The CDR3, as DNA: TGTGCCAGCTCACCGGGGACAGGGGGCTTAAATCAGCCCCAGCATTTT. It codes for CASSPGTGGLNQPQHF.

The chain couples TRBV5-1 to TRBJ1-2; no firm D call. Trimming shortened V by 1 base and J by 4 bases, and 17 bases separated the two germline ends. Germline CDR1 and CDR2: SGHRS and YFSETQ. This CDR3 contains 16 residues. CDR3 sequence: CASSLSRPSGIYGYTF. CDR3 coding DNA: TGCGCCAGCAGCTTGAGTCGACCCAGCGGCATCTATGGCTACACCTTC.

The V gene is TRBV27, the J gene TRBJ1-1, with 10 bases aligning to TRBD1. J gave up 5 bases and V 5 bases, and 11 bases lay outside the gene matches. This CDR3 contains 16 residues. Per the germline V gene, CDR1 is MNHEY and CDR2 is SMNVEV (reference sequence). Here the CDR3 reads CASSPRQGAGLTEAFF. CDR3 nucleotide sequence: TGTGCCAGCAGTCCCCGACAGGGGGCGGGTTTGACTGAAGCTTTCTTT.

This sequence joins TRBV6-6 and TRBJ2-7; TRBD1 agrees at 9 bases. The CDR3 spans 14 residues. V was clipped by 6 bases and J by 5 bases; unmatched bases: 8. Per the germline V gene, CDR1 is MNHNY and CDR2 is SVGAGI (reference sequence). CDR3 amino acids: CASRGDRGKDEQYF. In DNA, the CDR3 is TGTGCCAGCAGAGGCGACAGGGGGAAGGACGAGCAGTACTTC.

DNA of the CDR3: TGTGCCAGCAGCTTATCATCTCCCTCCTATAATTCACCCCTCCACTTT. It specifies CASSLSSPSYNSPLHF. The V call is TRBV7-6, the J call TRBJ1-6; D is uncertain. The CDR3 has 16 amino acids. V dropped 2 bases and J dropped 0 bases, with 8 bases sitting between them. CDR1 is SGHVS and CDR2 is FNYEAQ in the germline V gene.

The V and J genes are TRBV6-5 and TRBJ2-7; tentative D call: TRBD1 (5 bases). Germline loops: CDR1 MNHEY, CDR2 SVGAGI. V shed 6 bases and J shed 1 base, with 13 bases lying between them. The CDR3 covers 14 residues. The CDR3 spells CASSRDRVSYEQYF. The DNA of the CDR3 is TGTGCCAGCAGCCGCGACAGAGTTTCCTACGAGCAGTACTTC.

The chain recombines TRBV5-1 with TRBJ2-1, with D perhaps matching TRBD1 or TRBD2 (5 bases each). The V gene's germline CDR1 is SGHRS and CDR2 YFSETQ. This CDR3 is 16 amino acids long. V was shortened by 0 bases and J by 6 bases, with 16 bases between the two germline ends. The CDR3 DNA sequence: TGCGCCAGCAGCTTGGCGGGGTTTTTCGGGGCCAATGAGCAGTTCTTC. Protein product: CASSLAGFFGANEQFF.

The chain joins TRBV6-4 to TRBJ2-7; tentatively, D is TRBD1 or TRBD2 (5 bases each). With 0 bases removed from V and 2 bases from J, the gap between germline ends came to 17 bases. The CDR3 loop spans 17 amino acids. CDR1 is MRHNA and CDR2 is SNTAGT in the germline V gene. CDR3 loop: CASSDSRVGTGPYEQYF. The DNA of the CDR3 is TGTGCCAGCAGTGACTCGAGGGTCGGGACGGGCCCCTACGAGCAGTACTTC.

This clone was recorded only once. This chain links TRBV7-8 with TRBJ1-1; D remains unclear. Trimming stripped 1 base from V and 3 bases from J, with 12 bases between. CDR1 SGHVS and CDR2 FQNEAQ come from the germline V gene. The CDR3 runs 15 residues. The CDR3 here is CASSLGAQGYTEAFF. The CDR3, as DNA: TGTGCCAGCAGCTTAGGCGCACAAGGGTACACTGAAGCTTTCTTT.

The chain couples TRBV27 to TRBJ1-2; 9 bases are a match to TRBD1. Losses at the gene ends were 3 bases for V and 8 bases for J; bases not matched to a gene: 4. CDR3 length equals 13 residues. Per the germline V gene, CDR1 is MNHEY and CDR2 is SMNVEV (reference sequence). CDR3 residues: CASSLDRGGGYTF. CDR3 DNA sequence: TGTGCCAGCAGTTTGGACAGGGGTGGGGGCTACACCTTC.

V usage is TRBV5-4 and J usage is TRBJ2-2, with TRBD1 matching 7 bases. V was clipped by 5 bases and J by 6 bases; unmatched bases: 10. Germline CDR1 SGHNT, CDR2 YYREEE (reference sequence). CDR3 size: 15 residues. The CDR3 is CASRSDRVTAGELFF. The CDR3 DNA reads TGTGCCAGCAGATCCGACAGGGTAACGGCCGGGGAGCTGTTTTTT.

CDR3 DNA: TGTGCCAGCAGCCCCCAAGGGGACTCCTACGAGCAGTACTTC. It yields the protein CASSPQGDSYEQYF. The rearrangement links TRBV7-2 to TRBJ2-7; D may be TRBD1 (5 bases). Per the germline V gene, CDR1 is SGHTA and CDR2 is FQGNSA. The V end was cut by 5 bases, the J end by 0 bases, with 11 bases between. The length of the CDR3 is 14 residues.

The chain is built from TRBV28 and TRBJ2-3; D not certain. Trimming took off 3 bases at V and 5 bases at J, with 9 bases between the two ends. CDR3 size: 13 residues. The V gene's germline CDR1 is MDHEN and CDR2 SYDVKM. The CDR3 DNA reads TGTGCCAGCAGTTTTCCTGGGATAGATACGCAGTATTTT. As protein: CASSFPGIDTQYF.

V gene TRBV6-6 combines with J gene TRBJ1-4; tentative D call: TRBD1 (5 bases). This CDR3 has 15 residues. With 4 bases removed from V and 7 bases from J, the gap between germline ends came to 16 bases. The V gene's germline CDR1 is MNHNY and CDR2 SVGAGI (reference sequence). The CDR3 protein is CASSSLEIGGEKLFF. In nucleotides, the CDR3 is TGTGCCAGCAGTTCCCTAGAGATCGGGGGTGAAAAACTGTTTTTT.

The chain combines TRBV5-5 with TRBJ2-1; a weak D match, TRBD1 (5 bases). CDR1 SGHKS and CDR2 YYEKEE come from the germline V gene (reference sequence). Trimming pared 7 bases from V and 3 bases from J, leaving 20 bases between. This CDR3 is 16 amino acids long. The CDR3 here is CASGPRTADIYNEQFF. As DNA, the CDR3 is TGTGCCAGCGGACCCAGAACCGCGGACATCTACAATGAGCAGTTCTTC.

This chain links TRBV12-5 with TRBJ2-1; D is ambiguous. The CDR3 totals 17 residues. The germline gives CDR1 LGHNT, CDR2 FRNRAP. V lost 0 bases to trimming and J lost 1 base, with 13 bases between them. CDR3 coding DNA: TGTGCTAGTGGTTTGGTTCAGTCGTCCAGATCCTACAATGAGCAGTTCTTC. Translated: CASGLVQSSRSYNEQFF.

V is TRBV7-9 and J is TRBJ1-2; D gene uncertain. Trimming shortened V by 4 bases and J by 4 bases, and 13 bases separated the two germline ends. Germline CDR1 is SEHNR and CDR2 is FQNEAQ (reference sequence). The CDR3 is 14 amino acids. The CDR3 spells CASSYLSEFYGYTF. CDR3 DNA: TGTGCCAGCAGCTACCTGTCCGAATTCTATGGCTACACCTTC.

The J gene is TRBJ2-3, the V gene TRBV7-6; 8 bases fit TRBD2. The CDR3 totals 14 residues. V was clipped by 4 bases and J by 1 base; unmatched bases: 1. Germline V gives CDR1 SGHVS, CDR2 FNYEAQ. CDR3 coding DNA: TGTGCCAGCAGCTCCGGGGGGGGCACAGATACGCAGTATTTT. Translation gives CASSSGGGTDTQYF.

V and J are TRBV7-9 and TRBJ2-5, with D unresolved. The CDR3 runs to 19 residues. The germline V and J ends were trimmed by 1 base and 3 bases, with 24 bases remaining between them. Germline loops: CDR1 SEHNR, CDR2 FQNEAQ (reference sequence). The CDR3 region is CASSLVIGFSMDPKETQYF. The CDR3 coding sequence is TGTGCCAGCAGCTTAGTCATAGGATTCTCTATGGACCCCAAAGAGACCCAGTACTTC.

This chain connects TRBV10-2 to TRBJ2-3; no clear D gene. Trimming shortened V by 8 bases and J by 3 bases, and 9 bases separated the two germline ends. Germline lookup yields CDR1 WSHSY and CDR2 SAAADI. This CDR3 is built from 12 residues. This chain's CDR3 is CASRFGTDTQYF. In DNA, the CDR3 is TGCGCCAGCCGGTTCGGGACAGATACGCAGTATTTT.

The CDR3, as DNA: TGCGCCAGCAGCTTTGGACCCGCGGACGAGCAGTACTTC. It specifies CASSFGPADEQYF. The chain has TRBV5-1 and TRBJ2-7; D gene ambiguous. The CDR3 extends over 13 amino acids. Germline lookup yields CDR1 SGHRS and CDR2 YFSETQ. Trimming cost V 2 bases and J 5 bases, with 11 bases left between them.

The chain links TRBV28 to TRBJ2-3, with D tentatively TRBD2 (5 bases). Germline values: CDR1 MDHEN, CDR2 SYDVKM. The CDR3 is 16 residues long. The V end lost 3 bases, the J end lost 3 bases, and 16 bases lay between the germline ends. Here the CDR3 DNA reads TGTGCCAGCAGTTTGGGAGAGCTGGGGTTAACAGATACGCAGTATTTT. Translation gives CASSLGELGLTDTQYF.

The chain employs TRBV10-3 and TRBJ2-1; no definite D call. V was pared by 2 bases and J by 5 bases, with 1 base between. The CDR3 runs to 11 residues. CDR1 and CDR2 (germline): ENHRY, SYGVKD. In nucleotides, the CDR3 is TGTGCCATCAGTGAGGACAATGAGCAGTTCTTC. Protein product: CAISEDNEQFF.

The rearrangement joins TRBV12-5 to TRBJ1-1; D remains unclear. Germline CDR1 is LGHNT and CDR2 is FRNRAP. The CDR3 totals 13 residues. V gave up 8 bases and J gave up 0 bases, with 10 bases separating them. In DNA form, the CDR3 reads TGTGCTAGTTTCAGCCCTATGAACACTGAAGCTTTCTTT. Encoded protein: CASFSPMNTEAFF.

This sequence joins TRBV11-2 and TRBJ1-3; D not certain. The CDR3 has 11 amino acids. Looked up from germline, CDR1 is SGHAT and CDR2 is FQNNGV. The ends were cut back, 4 bases at V and 4 bases at J, with 2 bases in the middle. CDR3 nucleotides: TGTGCCAGCAGCTCGGGAAACACCATATATTTT. This translates into CASSSGNTIYF.

V gene TRBV9 combines with J gene TRBJ1-5; D may be TRBD1 (6 bases). Germline V gene sequence: CDR1 SGDLS, CDR2 YYNGEE. The CDR3 runs to 16 residues. V was shortened by 6 bases and J by 1 base, with 17 bases between the two germline ends. The CDR3 reads CASIKRGGHSNQPQHF. The CDR3 DNA reads TGTGCCAGCATCAAAAGGGGGGGGCACAGCAATCAGCCCCAGCATTTT. The full variable domain, its missing parts supplied by reference TRBV9 and TRBJ1-5, is DSGVTQTPKHLITATGQRVTLRCSPRSGDLSVYWYQQSLDQGLQFLIQYYNGEERAKGNILERFSAQQFPDLHSELNLSSLELGDSALYFCASIKRGGHSNQPQHFGDGTRLSIL.